The 20 T cell receptor beta chains presented below share a single source sample, sequenced in a study of cytomegalovirus exposure and HLA in healthy donors. The study ran its PCR with 60 Vbeta and 13 Jbeta primers. Data came from immunoSEQ multiplex PCR; TCRdb stores just in-frame clones and leaves some out. This sample contains 75,000 to 85,000 clones. Input material: PBMCs. All receptors derive from a man aged 45-65 years in good health and CMV-seronegative.

The gene calls are TRBV4-1 and TRBJ1-1; D gene ambiguous. Germline V gene data show CDR1 as MGHRA and CDR2 as YSYEKL. Between the trimmed V and J ends, which lost 8 bases and 3 bases, there was a span of 13 bases. The CDR3 has 13 residues. CDR3 in amino acids: CASGIQDYTEAFF. The CDR3 DNA sequence: TGCGCCAGCGGAATCCAGGATTACACTGAAGCTTTCTTT.

The rearrangement uses TRBV11-2 and TRBJ1-1; D remains ambiguous. Deletions cut 2 bases from V and 0 bases from J, with 7 bases between. The CDR3 totals 14 residues. Germline V CDR1 and CDR2: SGHAT, FQNNGV. This chain's CDR3 is CASSLYRMNTEAFF. The CDR3, as DNA: TGTGCCAGCAGCTTATACAGAATGAACACTGAAGCTTTCTTT.

The chain joins TRBV25-1 to TRBJ1-2, with D possibly being TRBD1 (5 bases). The CDR3 contains 12 residues. Looked up from germline, CDR1 is MGHDK and CDR2 is SYGVNS. The V end was cut by 8 bases, the J end by 8 bases, with 15 bases between. The CDR3 here is CASGHGAGGYTF. The CDR3 coding sequence is TGTGCCAGCGGACATGGGGCAGGCGGCTACACCTTC.

The chain links TRBV9 to TRBJ1-1; D possibly corresponds to TRBD1 (5 bases). Germline assignment: CDR1 SGDLS and CDR2 YYNGEE. The length of the CDR3 is 15 residues. The V end lost 0 bases, the J end lost 8 bases, and 17 bases lay between the germline ends. The CDR3 here is CASSVATGDTPEAFF. The DNA for the CDR3 is TGTGCCAGCAGCGTAGCTACAGGAGACACACCAGAAGCTTTCTTT.

The genes are TRBV10-2 and TRBJ1-3, with 8 positions matching TRBD1. This CDR3 region has 17 residues. Germline CDR1 reads WSHSY; CDR2 reads SAAADI. The ends lost 3 bases at V and 0 bases at J; junction bases unmatched: 7. The DNA for the CDR3 is TGCGCCAGCAGTGACTTTGACAGGGGAAACTCTGGAAACACCATATATTTT. Its translation: CASSDFDRGNSGNTIYF.

With regard to this clone: The same CDR3 also results from other DNA sequences found in this sample. V and J are TRBV7-2 and TRBJ1-1; D unclear. The CDR3 is made up of 14 amino acids. Trimming left V 2 bases short and J 0 bases short, with 7 bases between. Germline CDR1 is SGHTA and CDR2 is FQGNSA. The CDR3 DNA reads TGTGCCAGCAGCTTATCTACCTTGAACACTGAAGCTTTCTTT. This codes for CASSLSTLNTEAFF.

V and J are TRBV4-1 and TRBJ2-3; 8 bases line up with TRBD2. CDR1 is MGHRA, CDR2 YSYEKL, per germline. Germline trimming cut 0 bases from V and 9 bases from J; bases unmatched to any gene: 14. This CDR3 contains 17 residues. This CDR3 reads CASSQDPGLANKGTQYF. CDR3 sequence (DNA): TGCGCCAGCAGCCAAGATCCCGGACTAGCTAATAAGGGGACGCAGTATTTT.

The chain combines TRBV2 with TRBJ2-5; 7 bases align to TRBD1. Matching the DNA end better, TRBJ2-7 makes the J call doubtful. The CDR3 is 15 residues long. The V gene's germline CDR1 is SNHLY and CDR2 FYNNEI. This CDR3 reads CASSVGPTGSYEQYF. The CDR3 DNA reads TGTGCCAGCAGTGTTGGTCCGACAGGGAGCTACGAGCAGTACTTC.

The chain joins TRBV28 to TRBJ1-3, with TRBD1 matching over 9 bases. The germline gives CDR1 MDHEN, CDR2 SYDVKM. The CDR3 length is 13 residues. V was clipped by 6 bases and J by 8 bases; unmatched bases: 5. DNA for the CDR3: TGTGCCAGCAGGCTACAGGGGGCGGACACCATATATTTT. Its protein product is CASRLQGADTIYF.

The chain joins TRBV2 to TRBJ1-2, with D possibly TRBD1 on 6 matching bases. CDR3 length equals 15 residues. Looked up from germline, CDR1 is SNHLY and CDR2 is FYNNEI. The V end was cut by 2 bases, the J end by 7 bases, with 17 bases between. The CDR3 DNA reads TGTGCCAGCAGTGAAACGGCGGGGGGGGCGGTTGGCTACACCTTC. Its translation: CASSETAGGAVGYTF.

V gene TRBV18 combines with J gene TRBJ1-2; the match to TRBD1 covers 7 bases. Germline CDR1 reads KGHSH; CDR2 reads LQKENI. This CDR3 spans 14 amino acids. The ends lost 8 bases at V and 2 bases at J; junction bases unmatched: 8. The CDR3 spells CASASTGTNYGYTF. The CDR3 DNA reads as TGTGCCAGCGCCTCGACAGGGACGAACTATGGCTACACCTTC.

V is TRBV5-5 and J is TRBJ1-5, with no clear D. The CDR3 runs 9 residues. In germline, CDR1 is SGHKS, CDR2 YYEKEE (reference sequence). The CDR3, as DNA: TGTGCAAGAGATCAGCCCCAGCATTTT. Amino acids: CARDQPQHF. Together with reference TRBV5-5 and TRBJ1-5, the CDR3 gives the full variable domain: DAGVTQSPTHLIKTRGQQVTLRCSPISGHKSVSWYQQVLGQGPQFIFQYYEKEERGRGNFPDRFSARQFPNYSSELNVNALLLGDSALYLCARDQPQHFGDGTRLSIL.

The genes are TRBV28 and TRBJ2-3; weak D call: TRBD2 (5 bases). The CDR3 has 12 residues. V was trimmed by 10 bases and J by 2 bases, leaving 10 bases between them. CDR1 is MDHEN and CDR2 is SYDVKM in the germline V gene. CDR3 sequence (DNA): TGTGCCACCGAACTAGACACAGATACGCAGTATTTT. Amino acid sequence: CATELDTDTQYF.

The rearrangement links TRBV10-3 to TRBJ1-3; possibly TRBD1 for D (6 bases). This CDR3 region has 14 residues. In germline, CDR1 is ENHRY, CDR2 SYGVKD. V was cut by 3 bases and J by 1 base, with 7 bases left in between. CDR3 sequence: CAISDQGSGNTIYF. The CDR3 DNA reads as TGTGCCATCAGTGACCAGGGGTCTGGAAACACCATATATTTT.

V usage is TRBV9 and J usage is TRBJ2-1; D may be TRBD2 (6 bases). CDR3 length equals 15 residues. Trimming stripped 0 bases from V and 3 bases from J, with 10 bases between. Germline lookup yields CDR1 SGDLS and CDR2 YYNGEE. In nucleotides, the CDR3 is TGTGCCAGCAGCGTAGCCATAGCGGACTACAATGAGCAGTTCTTC. Translating it yields CASSVAIADYNEQFF.

V gene TRBV28 combines with J gene TRBJ1-5; possibly TRBD1 for D (6 bases). V lost 2 bases, J lost 7 bases, and 12 bases lay in between. This CDR3 has 14 residues. CDR1 is MDHEN, CDR2 SYDVKM, per germline. The CDR3 coding sequence is TGTGCCAGCAGTTTAAGGGGGGGCTACCAGCCCCAGCATTTT. It specifies CASSLRGGYQPQHF.

The V call is TRBV28, the J call TRBJ1-5; D is possibly TRBD1 (5 bases). V dropped 6 bases and J dropped 4 bases, with 10 bases sitting between them. CDR1 and CDR2 (germline): MDHEN, SYDVKM. This CDR3 contains 13 residues. In DNA, the CDR3 is TGTGCCAGCAGACCCCGACAGAATCAGCCCCAGCATTTT. This translates into CASRPRQNQPQHF.

The chain recombines TRBV19 with TRBJ1-5, with D perhaps matching TRBD1 (5 bases). V shed 4 bases and J shed 0 bases, with 13 bases lying between them. CDR1 is LNHDA, CDR2 SQIVND, per germline (reference sequence). The CDR3 runs to 16 residues. This CDR3 reads CASSTFRGDSNQPQHF. CDR3 bases: TGTGCCAGTAGTACCTTTAGGGGTGATAGCAATCAGCCCCAGCATTTT.

V usage is TRBV19 and J usage is TRBJ1-5, with D maybe TRBD1 (6 bases). The CDR3 contains 15 residues. V lost 5 bases, J lost 2 bases, and 13 bases lay in between. Per germline, CDR1 LNHDA and CDR2 SQIVND (reference sequence). CDR3 DNA sequence: TGTGCCAGTAGTCTCCAGACAGGACGCAATCAGCCCCAGCATTTT. Amino acids: CASSLQTGRNQPQHF.

J is TRBJ1-5 and V is TRBV4-1, with 10 bases fitting TRBD1. There are 19 residues in the CDR3. The germline gives CDR1 MGHRA, CDR2 YSYEKL. The V gene end was trimmed by 5 bases and the J gene end by 0 bases; junction bases not matched to a gene: 13. CDR3 sequence (DNA): TGCGCCAGCAGCTTAACCGGGACAGGGGCATTGGATAGCAATCAGCCCCAGCATTTT. Protein product: CASSLTGTGALDSNQPQHF.